What follows describes a single T cell receptor (beta chain). Sample-barcoded 5' priming and a J-beta primer mix drove a second PCR of roughly 6 to 12 cycles. TCRdb passed the 5' RACE reads through MiXCR, listing each CDR3 protein once. Of some 1.4 million distinct CDR3 sequences in the sample, around 39% are singletons; the top ten hold 7.9%. The data belong to a study of blood T cells in healthy people across ages. This TCR was recovered from a woman in her late teens or twenties in good health. Sequencing was performed on blood.

The CDR3 DNA reads TGTGCCATCAGTGGACACACGGGTCGCAATGAGCAGTTCTTC. Amino acids: CAISGHTGRNEQFF. The chain couples TRBV10-3 to TRBJ2-1; D call uncertain. From germline, CDR1 is ENHRY and CDR2 SYGVKD. The CDR3 is made up of 14 amino acids. V was cut by 4 bases and J by 6 bases, with 13 bases left in between.